The next 26 T cell receptor beta chains were all read from a single sample in a study of blood T cell repertoires in COVID-19. The protocol was immunoSEQ multiplex PCR, while the TCRdb copy is restricted to in-frame clones and leaves out a portion. Of some 350,000 clones listed, around 90% are singletons. Sequencing used peripheral blood. The receptor source for this set is a man younger than 30 with active or convalescent COVID-19.

The chain has TRBV19 and TRBJ2-2, with 8 bases fitting TRBD1. After removal of 2 bases from V and 7 bases from J, the junction contained 3 bases not matched to a gene. The CDR3 extends over 14 amino acids. CDR1 and CDR2 from the germline V gene are LNHDA and SQIVND (reference sequence). The CDR3 sequence: CASSIQGAGGELFF. CDR3 bases: TGTGCCAGTAGTATACAGGGGGCCGGCGGGGAGCTGTTTTTT.

This sequence joins TRBV6-6 and TRBJ1-6; D gene uncertain. CDR1 and CDR2 (germline): MNHNY, SVGAGI (reference sequence). This CDR3 has 15 amino acids. Trimming took 6 bases from V and 3 from J, leaving 12 bases between them. DNA for the CDR3: TGTGCCAGCAGATCTCAGGAACACTATAATTCACCCCTCCACTTT. This gives the protein CASRSQEHYNSPLHF.

This clone was seen a handful of times. This rearrangement joins TRBV27 to TRBJ1-4, with 7 positions matching TRBD1. The length of the CDR3 is 15 residues. Germline trimming cut 7 bases from V and 8 bases from J; bases unmatched to any gene: 13. Germline V lookup: CDR1 MNHEY, CDR2 SMNVEV (reference sequence). The CDR3 sequence: CASKGEQGKFEKLFF. CDR3 nucleotide sequence: TGTGCCAGCAAAGGGGAACAGGGGAAGTTCGAAAAACTGTTTTTT.

The chain is built from TRBV6-5 and TRBJ2-1; D might be TRBD1 (6 bases). Germline CDR1 MNHEY, CDR2 SVGAGI. V shed 7 bases and J shed 8 bases, with 18 bases lying between them. CDR3 length: 14 residues. CDR3 sequence: CASTPTGRFDEQFF. In DNA, the CDR3 is TGTGCCAGCACCCCGACAGGCCGTTTTGATGAGCAGTTCTTC.

This sequence joins TRBV28 and TRBJ2-2; 11 nucleotides match TRBD2. This CDR3 region has 18 residues. With 6 bases clipped from V and 10 bases from J, the junction kept 19 bases outside the gene matches. CDR1 is MDHEN, CDR2 SYDVKM, per germline. This CDR3 reads CASSVSSGRSPVTAELFF. For the CDR3, the DNA is TGTGCCAGCAGCGTCTCTAGCGGGAGGTCACCGGTAACAGCGGAGCTGTTTTTT.

The chain couples TRBV19 to TRBJ2-2, with D unresolved. Trimming took off 3 bases at V and 4 bases at J, with 15 bases between the two ends. Germline assignment: CDR1 LNHDA and CDR2 SQIVND (reference sequence). The CDR3 consists of 16 residues. This chain's CDR3 is CASSINSGSPTGELFF. The CDR3, as DNA: TGTGCCAGTAGTATTAATTCAGGTAGTCCCACCGGGGAGCTGTTTTTT.

This chain uses TRBV19 with TRBJ1-3; 7 bases line up with TRBD1. This CDR3 contains 17 residues. From germline, CDR1 is LNHDA and CDR2 SQIVND (reference sequence). V shed 7 bases and J 4 bases; nucleotides not matched to a gene: 16. In DNA form, the CDR3 reads TGTGCCAGTACCAACTCAGGGGGATCCTTAATAGGAAACACCATATATTTT. Translation: CASTNSGGSLIGNTIYF.

V gene TRBV7-2 combines with J gene TRBJ2-1, with 7 bases fitting TRBD2. V lost 1 base, J lost 7 bases, and 13 bases stayed unmatched. This CDR3 spans 17 amino acids. The germline V gene has CDR1 SGHTA and CDR2 FQGNSA. CDR3 sequence reads: CASSLGVGGSIRNEQFF. CDR3 nucleotide sequence: TGTGCCAGCAGCTTAGGAGTAGGCGGGAGTATCCGGAATGAGCAGTTCTTC.

CDR3 DNA: TGTGCCAGCAGGACAGGGGGGGCCACTGAAGCTTTCTTT. It is translated as CASRTGGATEAFF. J is TRBJ1-1 and V is TRBV6-5, with 9 bases identical to TRBD1. There are 13 residues in the CDR3. In germline, CDR1 is MNHEY, CDR2 SVGAGI. J gave up 4 bases and V 6 bases, and 3 bases lay outside the gene matches.

The chain uses TRBV11-2 and TRBJ2-1; TRBD2 aligns across 10 bases. This CDR3 spans 17 amino acids. The J segment lost 4 bases and the V segment lost 5 bases, leaving 11 bases of the junction unmatched. CDR1 SGHAT and CDR2 FQNNGV come from the germline V gene. DNA of the CDR3: TGTGCCAGCAGCCAAAGAATAACTAGCGGGATTTACAATGAGCAGTTCTTC. Its translation is CASSQRITSGIYNEQFF.

The chain carries TRBV27 and TRBJ1-4; D not certain. CDR3 size: 13 residues. V dropped 6 bases and J dropped 4 bases, with 9 bases sitting between them. CDR1 MNHEY and CDR2 SMNVEV come from the germline V gene (reference sequence). For the CDR3, the DNA is TGTGCCAGCAGGGAGATCAATAATGAAAAACTGTTTTTT. It yields the protein CASREINNEKLFF.

The chain joins TRBV27 to TRBJ2-7; 11 bases are a match to TRBD2. Trimming at V came to 2 bases and at J to 0 bases, leaving 3 bases not matched to a gene. Germline V gene lookup returns CDR1 MNHEY and CDR2 SMNVEV (reference sequence). The CDR3 sequence is 16 residues long. The CDR3 bases are TGTGCCAGCAGTTTACTAGCGGGGGGTAGCTCCTACGAGCAGTACTTC. This sequence encodes CASSLLAGGSSYEQYF.

The DNA for the CDR3 is TGTGCCAGCTCTGGACAAGCGAACACTGAAGCTTTCTTT. It is translated as CASSGQANTEAFF. This chain connects TRBV27 to TRBJ1-1, with a tentative D call TRBD1 (5 bases). Trimming stripped 8 bases from V and 1 base from J, with 11 bases between. Germline CDR1 and CDR2: MNHEY and SMNVEV (reference sequence). The CDR3 consists of 13 residues.

This chain joins TRBV19 and TRBJ2-2; D remains unclear. This CDR3 has 15 amino acids. Germline values: CDR1 LNHDA, CDR2 SQIVND (reference sequence). The V end lost 3 bases, the J end lost 2 bases, and 10 bases lay between the germline ends. The CDR3 reads CASSIYPVNTGELFF. The CDR3 region has the DNA TGTGCCAGTAGTATTTATCCGGTAAACACCGGGGAGCTGTTTTTT.

The V and J genes are TRBV29-1 and TRBJ1-2; maybe TRBD1 (6 bases). With 6 bases removed from V and 4 bases from J, the gap between germline ends came to 15 bases. CDR1 and CDR2 (germline): SQVTM, ANQGSEA. The CDR3 is 13 residues long. CDR3 coding DNA: TGCAGCGTGGTTCAACAGGGCGGCTATGGCTACACCTTC. Translating gives CSVVQQGGYGYTF.

In this sample, this clone turned up a few times. The chain employs TRBV6-5 and TRBJ1-5, with D possibly being TRBD1 (6 bases). Germline-derived CDR1 and CDR2 are MNHEY and SVGAGI. Trimming stripped 11 bases from V and 5 bases from J, with 25 bases between. The CDR3 runs to 16 residues. As DNA, the CDR3 is TGTGCCTGCTGTTATAGATGGGGGCTAGGGGATCAGCCCCAGCATTTT. As protein: CACCYRWGLGDQPQHF.

This rearrangement joins TRBV9 to TRBJ2-1; 11 positions agree with TRBD1. With 0 bases clipped from V and 9 bases from J, the junction kept 14 bases outside the gene matches. CDR1 SGDLS and CDR2 YYNGEE come from the germline V gene. This CDR3 is built from 18 residues. The CDR3 DNA is TGTGCCAGCAGCGTAGTAGGCCCCGGACAGGGGGCGCGGAGTGAGCAGTTCTTC. Its translation is CASSVVGPGQGARSEQFF.

This chain links TRBV19 with TRBJ1-5; D is unclear. Germline CDR1 is LNHDA and CDR2 is SQIVND (reference sequence). The CDR3 spans 12 residues. The germline V and J ends were trimmed by 5 bases and 6 bases, with 8 bases remaining between them. DNA of the CDR3: TGTGCCAGTAGTGTCGGGAGTCAGCCCCAGCATTTT. Protein product: CASSVGSQPQHF.

The chain combines TRBV6-5 with TRBJ1-1; unclear D gene. The germline V gene encodes CDR1 MNHEY and CDR2 SVGAGI. There are 15 residues in the CDR3. The V end was cut by 6 bases, the J end by 3 bases, with 17 bases between. The CDR3 here is CASSANPEAYTEAFF. Here the CDR3 DNA reads TGTGCCAGCAGCGCTAACCCTGAAGCGTACACTGAAGCTTTCTTT.

The chain links TRBV27 to TRBJ1-5; 7 nucleotides line up with TRBD1. Germline CDR1 and CDR2: MNHEY and SMNVEV (reference sequence). The CDR3 is 13 amino acids. V lost 4 bases and J lost 6; bases outside the gene matches: 3. The DNA of the CDR3 is TGTGCCAGCAGTTACAACAGGGGTCAGCCCCAGCATTTT. Encoded protein: CASSYNRGQPQHF.

V is TRBV4-3 and J is TRBJ1-4; 7 nucleotides line up with TRBD1. Trimming took 5 bases from V and 7 from J; bases not matched to a gene: 10. Germline V lookup: CDR1 LGHNA, CDR2 YSLEER. This CDR3 comprises 15 residues. For the CDR3, the DNA is TGCGCCAGCAGCTCGCGGACAGGTGATGCTGAAAAACTGTTTTTT. Translating it yields CASSSRTGDAEKLFF.

V is TRBV5-5 and J is TRBJ2-2, with 13 positions matching TRBD2. The CDR3 sequence is 18 residues long. Trimming took 0 bases from V and 5 from J; bases not matched to a gene: 7. Germline values: CDR1 SGHKS, CDR2 YYEKEE (reference sequence). Here the CDR3 reads CASSLGTSGGARTGELFF. In nucleotides, the CDR3 is TGTGCCAGCAGCTTGGGTACTAGCGGGGGGGCTCGGACCGGGGAGCTGTTTTTT.

This chain uses TRBV10-2 with TRBJ2-1; TRBD2 matches 9 bases. V dropped 6 bases and J dropped 4; count of bases not matched to a gene: 13. Germline CDR1 and CDR2: WSHSY and SAAADI. The length of the CDR3 is 17 residues. The CDR3 bases are TGCGCCAGCAGCGTACAGCATCTAGCGGGACCTTACAATGAGCAGTTCTTC. It is translated as CASSVQHLAGPYNEQFF.

V is TRBV29-1 and J is TRBJ1-1, with TRBD1 as a possible D gene (5 bases). V lost 6 bases to trimming and J lost 2 bases, with 10 bases between them. The CDR3 runs to 12 residues. The germline V gene has CDR1 SQVTM and CDR2 ANQGSEA. The CDR3 DNA reads as TGCAGCGTATACAGGTTAAACACTGAAGCTTTCTTT. Translating it yields CSVYRLNTEAFF.

The chain recombines TRBV24-1 with TRBJ2-1; 8 bases agree with TRBD2. The V gene's germline CDR1 is KGHDR and CDR2 SFDVKD. The CDR3 runs to 14 residues. V was pared by 2 bases and J by 8 bases, with 4 bases of the junction left unmatched. This chain's CDR3 is CATSDWTSFYEQFF. CDR3 nucleotides: TGTGCCACCAGTGATTGGACTAGCTTTTATGAGCAGTTCTTC.

V and J are TRBV24-1 and TRBJ1-1; TRBD1 matches 7 bases. Trimming removed 4 bases from V and 5 bases from J; junction bases left unmatched: 3. This CDR3 is 13 amino acids long. CDR1 and CDR2 (germline): KGHDR, SFDVKD. DNA of the CDR3: TGTGCCACCAGTGACAGGGGGACGACTGAAGCTTTCTTT. Protein sequence: CATSDRGTTEAFF.